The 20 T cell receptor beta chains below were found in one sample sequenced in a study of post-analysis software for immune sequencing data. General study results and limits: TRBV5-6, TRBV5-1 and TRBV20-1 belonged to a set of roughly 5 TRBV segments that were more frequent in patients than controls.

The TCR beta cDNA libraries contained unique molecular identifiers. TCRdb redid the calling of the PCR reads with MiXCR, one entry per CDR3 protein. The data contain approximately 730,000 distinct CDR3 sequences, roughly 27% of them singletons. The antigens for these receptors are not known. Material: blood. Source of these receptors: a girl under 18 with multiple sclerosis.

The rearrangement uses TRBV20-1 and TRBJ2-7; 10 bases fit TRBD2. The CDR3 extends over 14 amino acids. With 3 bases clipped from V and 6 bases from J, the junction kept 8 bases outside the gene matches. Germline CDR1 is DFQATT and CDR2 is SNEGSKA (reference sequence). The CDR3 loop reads CSASGLAEWGEQYF. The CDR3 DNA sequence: TGCAGTGCTAGCGGACTAGCGGAGTGGGGCGAGCAGTACTTC.

For the CDR3, the DNA is TGCAGCGTTGTGGGCGGTGGTAACACTGAAGCTTTCTTT. Its protein is CSVVGGGNTEAFF. The J gene is TRBJ1-1, the V gene TRBV29-1; no clear D gene. This CDR3 is built from 13 residues. Germline CDR1 SQVTM, CDR2 ANQGSEA. The V end lost 4 bases, the J end lost 2 bases, and 11 bases lay between the germline ends.

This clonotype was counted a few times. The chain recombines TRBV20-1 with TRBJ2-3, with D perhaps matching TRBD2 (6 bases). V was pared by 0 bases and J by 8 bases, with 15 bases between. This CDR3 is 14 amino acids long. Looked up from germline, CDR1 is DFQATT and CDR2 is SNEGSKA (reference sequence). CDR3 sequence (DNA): TGCAGTGCTAGAGAGACTAGGGCAATCGGTACGCAGTATTTT. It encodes CSARETRAIGTQYF.

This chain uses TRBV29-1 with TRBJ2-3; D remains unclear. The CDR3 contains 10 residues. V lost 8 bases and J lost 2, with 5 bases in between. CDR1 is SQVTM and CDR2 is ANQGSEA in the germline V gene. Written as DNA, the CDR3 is TGCAGCACAAACACAGATACGCAGTATTTT. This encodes CSTNTDTQYF.

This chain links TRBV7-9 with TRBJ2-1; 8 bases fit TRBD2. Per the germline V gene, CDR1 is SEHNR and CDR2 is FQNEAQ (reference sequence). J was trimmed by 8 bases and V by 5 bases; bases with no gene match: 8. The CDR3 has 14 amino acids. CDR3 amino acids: CASSVGTSGDEQFF. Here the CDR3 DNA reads TGTGCCAGCAGCGTCGGGACTAGTGGGGATGAGCAGTTCTTC.

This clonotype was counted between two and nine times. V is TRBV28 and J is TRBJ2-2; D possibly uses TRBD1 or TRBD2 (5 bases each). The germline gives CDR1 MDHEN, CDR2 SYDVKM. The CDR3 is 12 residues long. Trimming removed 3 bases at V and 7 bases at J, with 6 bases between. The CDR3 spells CASSLRGGELFF. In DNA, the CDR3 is TGTGCCAGCAGTTTGAGGGGCGGGGAGCTGTTTTTT.

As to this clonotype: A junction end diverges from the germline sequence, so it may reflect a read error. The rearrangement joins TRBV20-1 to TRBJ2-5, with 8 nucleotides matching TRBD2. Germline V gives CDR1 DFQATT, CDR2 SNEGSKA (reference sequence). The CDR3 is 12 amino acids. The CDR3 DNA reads TGCAGTGCTACCCAATATAGCGGGACCGAGTACTTC. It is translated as CSATQYSGTEYF.

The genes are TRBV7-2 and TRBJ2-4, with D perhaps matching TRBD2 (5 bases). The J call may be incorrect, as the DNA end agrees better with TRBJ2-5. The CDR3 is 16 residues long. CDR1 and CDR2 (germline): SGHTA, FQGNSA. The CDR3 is CASSPLTGLSGETQYF. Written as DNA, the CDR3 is TGTGCCAGCAGCCCTTTAACGGGATTATCTGGGGAGACCCAGTACTTC.

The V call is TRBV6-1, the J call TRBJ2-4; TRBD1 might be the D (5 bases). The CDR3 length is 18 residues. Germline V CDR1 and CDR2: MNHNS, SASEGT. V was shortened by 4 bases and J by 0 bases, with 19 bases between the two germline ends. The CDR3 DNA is TGTGCCAGCAGTGCACCTCCCGGACATATCCTAGCCAAAAACATTCAGTACTTC. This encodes CASSAPPGHILAKNIQYF.

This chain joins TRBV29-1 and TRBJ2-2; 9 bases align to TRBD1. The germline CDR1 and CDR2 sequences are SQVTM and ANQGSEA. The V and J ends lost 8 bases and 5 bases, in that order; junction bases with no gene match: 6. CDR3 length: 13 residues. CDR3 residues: CSTMTGGTGELFF. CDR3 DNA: TGCAGCACCATGACAGGGGGAACCGGGGAGCTGTTTTTT.

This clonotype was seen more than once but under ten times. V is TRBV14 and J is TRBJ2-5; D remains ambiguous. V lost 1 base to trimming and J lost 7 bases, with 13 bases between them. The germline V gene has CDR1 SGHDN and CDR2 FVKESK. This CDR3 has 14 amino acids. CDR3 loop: CASSQVDGPTTQYF. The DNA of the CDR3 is TGTGCCAGCAGCCAAGTGGACGGTCCGACGACCCAGTACTTC.

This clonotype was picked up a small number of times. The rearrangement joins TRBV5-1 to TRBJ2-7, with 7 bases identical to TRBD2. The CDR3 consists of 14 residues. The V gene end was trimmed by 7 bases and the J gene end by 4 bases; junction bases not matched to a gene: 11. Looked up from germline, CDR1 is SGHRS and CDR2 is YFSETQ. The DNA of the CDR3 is TGCGCCAGCGAATCCGGACGGGGGGATTACGAGCAGTACTTC. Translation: CASESGRGDYEQYF.

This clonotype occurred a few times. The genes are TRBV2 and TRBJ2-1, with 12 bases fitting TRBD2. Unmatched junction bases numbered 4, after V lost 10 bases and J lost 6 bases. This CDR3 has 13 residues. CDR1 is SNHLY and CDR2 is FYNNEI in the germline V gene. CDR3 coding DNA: TGTGCCATCTGGACTAGCGGGATCAATGAGCAGTTCTTC. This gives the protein CAIWTSGINEQFF. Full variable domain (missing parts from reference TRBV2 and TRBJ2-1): EPEVTQTPSHQVTQMGQEVILRCVPISNHLYFYWYRQILGQKVEFLVSFYNNEISEKSEIFDDQFSVERPDGSNFTLKIRSTKLEDSAMYFCAIWTSGINEQFFGPGTRLTVL.

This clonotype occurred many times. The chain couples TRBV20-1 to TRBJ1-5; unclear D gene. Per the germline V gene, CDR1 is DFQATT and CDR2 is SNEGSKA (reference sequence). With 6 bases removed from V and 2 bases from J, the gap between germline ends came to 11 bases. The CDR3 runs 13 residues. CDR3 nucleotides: TGCAGTGCCCACCCCCAGGGCAATCAGCCCCAGCATTTT. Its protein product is CSAHPQGNQPQHF.

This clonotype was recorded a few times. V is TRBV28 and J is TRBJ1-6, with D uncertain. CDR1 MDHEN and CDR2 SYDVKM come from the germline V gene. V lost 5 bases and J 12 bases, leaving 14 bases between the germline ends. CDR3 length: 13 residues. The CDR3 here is CASSGMGGVPLHF. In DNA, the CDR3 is TGTGCCAGCAGTGGGATGGGCGGAGTACCCCTCCACTTT.

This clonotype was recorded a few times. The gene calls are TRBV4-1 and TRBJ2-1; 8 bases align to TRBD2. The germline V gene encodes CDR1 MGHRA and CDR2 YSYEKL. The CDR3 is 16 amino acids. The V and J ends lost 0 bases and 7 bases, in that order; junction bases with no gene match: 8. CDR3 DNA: TGCGCCAGCAGCCAAGAGGCGGGGGGAGGAAGAAATGAGCAGTTCTTC. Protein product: CASSQEAGGGRNEQFF.

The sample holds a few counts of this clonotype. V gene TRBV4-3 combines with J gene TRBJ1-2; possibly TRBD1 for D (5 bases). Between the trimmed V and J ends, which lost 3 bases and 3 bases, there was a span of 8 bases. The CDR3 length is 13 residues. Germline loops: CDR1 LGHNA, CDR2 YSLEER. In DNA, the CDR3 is TGCGCCAGCAGCCACAGCAGGGACTATGGCTACACCTTC. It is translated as CASSHSRDYGYTF.

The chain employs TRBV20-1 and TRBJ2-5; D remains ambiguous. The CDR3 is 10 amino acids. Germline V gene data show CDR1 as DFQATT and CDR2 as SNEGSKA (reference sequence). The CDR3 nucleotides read TGCAGCCTGTCGGGCCAAGTGTCGTACTTC. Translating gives CSLSGQVSYF.

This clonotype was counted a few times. The CDR3 spells CSASPPLGVSYEQYF. CDR3 nucleotide sequence: TGCAGTGCTAGCCCACCGTTAGGGGTCTCCTACGAGCAGTACTTC. V usage is TRBV20-1 and J usage is TRBJ2-7; D is possibly TRBD1 (5 bases). Trimming cost V 3 bases and J 0 bases, with 15 bases left between them. The CDR3 has 15 residues. Per the germline V gene, CDR1 is DFQATT and CDR2 is SNEGSKA (reference sequence).

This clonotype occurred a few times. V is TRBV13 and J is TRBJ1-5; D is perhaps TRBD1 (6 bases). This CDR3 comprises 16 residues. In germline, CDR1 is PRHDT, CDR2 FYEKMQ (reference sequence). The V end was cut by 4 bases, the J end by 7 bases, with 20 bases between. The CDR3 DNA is TGTGCCAGCAGCTCTTCAAGCGTGAGGGGGAGCCAGCCCCAGCATTTT. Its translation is CASSSSSVRGSQPQHF.